The 2 T cell receptor beta chains below come from one sample, sequenced in a study of T cells after posttransplantation cyclophosphamide. The assay was immunoSEQ multiplex PCR, and TCRdb's table has in-frame clones only and misses some. Recorded here are about 3,100 clones, with no singletons, and the ten leading clones hold 28%. A marrow graft followed busulfan-fludarabine conditioning, with cyclophosphamide on days +3 and +4. Material: PBMCs, obtained 84 days after allogeneic stem cell transplant with posttransplant cyclophosphamide. The receptors were gathered from a female patient aged 40 to 55 who received an allogeneic stem cell transplant from a related donor, was CMV-positive, and had no GVHD. Some T cells could come from the graft donor.

Many counts were recorded for this clone. This chain uses TRBV27 with TRBJ2-7; TRBD1 is a possible D gene (6 bases). The CDR3 is 15 amino acids. The ends were cut back, 4 bases at V and 3 bases at J, with 16 bases in the middle. Germline assignment: CDR1 MNHEY and CDR2 SMNVEV (reference sequence). The CDR3 protein is CASSSQGPPFYEQYF. CDR3 nucleotide sequence: TGTGCCAGCAGTTCACAGGGCCCTCCATTCTACGAGCAGTACTTC.

The chain joins TRBV6-5 to TRBJ1-1; possible D gene TRBD1, 6 bases. Germline-derived CDR1 and CDR2 are MNHEY and SVGAGI. CDR3 size: 12 residues. With 5 bases removed from V and 3 bases from J, the gap between germline ends came to 7 bases. The CDR3 DNA follows: TGTGCCAGCAGTCCAGGGGACACTGAAGCTTTCTTT. Its translation: CASSPGDTEAFF.